The entry below gives a single T cell receptor beta chain sequence along with its context. The target antigen is unknown. This sample was taken from a study of shared clonotypes between healthy human individuals. In germline, CDR1 is SGHRS, CDR2 YFSETQ. This CDR3 is 15 amino acids long. Trimming removed 4 bases at V and 1 base at J, with 11 bases between. Findings and limits, study-wide: Inspection by rarefaction showed sorted-subset sequencing to be incomplete despite large depth.

Samples underwent the assay at deep level. Sorted-subset replicate PCRs used around 200 ng DNA, approximately 33,000 T cell genomes. Measured with immunoSEQ multiplex PCR; TCRdb has only the in-frame clones, and not every one. This table holds roughly 2,000,000 clones, just over 90% found once. Naive CD8 cells lacked CD45RO, underwent positive selection for CCR7 and left out terminally differentiated effector memory CD45RA+ cells. V gene TRBV5-1 combines with J gene TRBJ2-2; D call uncertain. The sequenced sample consisted of naive CD8+ T cells from PBMCs. The clonotype comes from a man between 18 and 29 years old in good health. Some clones in this sample may be carry-over from other donors' samples. The CDR3 DNA reads as TGCGCCAGCAGCCCCGAGGTCCAGAACACCGGGGAGCTGTTTTTT. The encoded protein is CASSPEVQNTGELFF.